This T cell receptor beta chain comes out of a study of cytomegalovirus exposure and HLA in healthy donors. Study-wide results and limits: Among TCR beta chains, those listed as cytomegalovirus-associated numbered fewer than 200. Usually a TCR sequence was rare, but some public TCRs were found in many donors.

The CDR3 runs 15 residues. With 4 bases clipped from V and 8 bases from J, the junction kept 10 bases outside the gene matches. The germline V gene has CDR1 SGHTA and CDR2 FQGNSA. Regarding this clone: Its antigen is still unknown.

Use of 60 Vbeta and 13 Jbeta primers characterized the PCR. Sequencing used immunoSEQ multiplex PCR; TCRdb keeps in-frame clones, though not all of them. The table has 150,000 to 200,000 clones, around 79% seen once. This sequence originates from a woman aged 40 to 50 in good health and CMV-seronegative. The V call is TRBV7-2, the J call TRBJ2-1, with 8 bases identical to TRBD2. Sequenced: PBMCs. The DNA of the CDR3 is TGTGCCAGCAGCTCGAGGAGCGGGAGAGTCTATGAGCAGTTCTTC. As protein: CASSSRSGRVYEQFF. Complete variable domain (other parts from reference TRBV7-2 and TRBJ2-1): GAGVSQSPSNKVTEKGKDVELRCDPISGHTALYWYRQSLGQGLEFLIYFQGNSAPDKSGLPSDRFSAERTGGSVSTLTIQRTQQEDSAVYLCASSSRSGRVYEQFFGPGTRLTVL.